This T cell receptor (beta chain) was recovered during a study of blood T cell repertoires in COVID-19. In the study's own analysis: Reference gene primers were amplified, and this amplification served to estimate nucleated cell counts. Assay: immunoSEQ multiplex PCR; the TCRdb copy retains only in-frame clones and omits some. V, J and clone size are taken as reported in that table, and D and trimming were inferred from the DNA itself. This sample has approximately 37,000 clones, with roughly 88% found just once. The V and J ends lost 1 base and 4 bases respectively, with 14 bases between them. The CDR3 sequence is 15 residues long. Germline V gene lookup returns CDR1 SEHNR and CDR2 FQNEAQ (reference sequence).

Sequencing was performed on peripheral blood. The clonotype was recovered from a woman aged 70-85 years with acute or convalescent COVID-19. The chain is built from TRBV7-9 and TRBJ2-7; a possible D gene is TRBD2 (6 bases). The CDR3 DNA follows: TGTGCCAGCAGCTTAGGGTCTAGCGACCTGTACGAGCAGTACGTC. Protein sequence: CASSLGSSDLYEQYV.